This TCR beta chain was sequenced in a study of cytomegalovirus exposure and HLA in healthy donors. V gave up 0 bases and J gave up 3 bases, with 11 bases separating them. The germline V gene encodes CDR1 SGHRS and CDR2 YFSETQ. This CDR3 is 15 amino acids long. This PCR relied on a set of 60 Vbeta primers and 13 Jbeta primers. The method was immunoSEQ multiplex PCR; TCRdb's version includes in-frame clones alone and lacks a portion of them. Of 170,000 or so clones listed, under 80% are singletons. The gene calls are TRBV5-1 and TRBJ2-3; D might be TRBD2 (5 bases). The sequencing input was PBMCs. This clonotype was obtained from a woman between 45 and 65 years old in good health and CMV-seropositive. The DNA of the CDR3 is TGCGCCAGCAGCTTGGACACGGGATTAACAGATACGCAGTATTTT. Residues: CASSLDTGLTDTQYF.